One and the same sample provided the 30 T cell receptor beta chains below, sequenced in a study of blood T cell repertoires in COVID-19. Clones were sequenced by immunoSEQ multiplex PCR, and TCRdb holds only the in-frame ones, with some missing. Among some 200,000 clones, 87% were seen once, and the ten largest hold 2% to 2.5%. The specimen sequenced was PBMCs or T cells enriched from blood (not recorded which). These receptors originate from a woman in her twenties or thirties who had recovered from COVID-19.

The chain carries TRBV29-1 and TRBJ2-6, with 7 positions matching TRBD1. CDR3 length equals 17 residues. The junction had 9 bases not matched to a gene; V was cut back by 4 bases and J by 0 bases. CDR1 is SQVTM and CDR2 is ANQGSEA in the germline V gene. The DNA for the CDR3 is TGCAGCGTTGTAACGGGACAGACGAGCTCTGGGGCCAACGTCCTGACTTTC. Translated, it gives CSVVTGQTSSGANVLTF. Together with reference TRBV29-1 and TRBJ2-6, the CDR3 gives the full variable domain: SAVISQKPSRDICQRGTSLTIQCQVDSQVTMMFWYRQQPGQSLTLIATANQGSEATYESGFVIDKFPISRPNLTFSTLTVSNMSPEDSSIYLCSVVTGQTSSGANVLTFGAGSRLTVL.

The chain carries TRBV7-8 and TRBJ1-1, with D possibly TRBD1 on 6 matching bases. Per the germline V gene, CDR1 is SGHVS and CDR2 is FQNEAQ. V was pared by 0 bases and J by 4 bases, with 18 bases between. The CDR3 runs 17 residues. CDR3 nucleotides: TGTGCCAGCAGCTTAGCGGCCTCAGGGCGAGGGGGCACTGAAGCTTTCTTT. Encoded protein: CASSLAASGRGGTEAFF.

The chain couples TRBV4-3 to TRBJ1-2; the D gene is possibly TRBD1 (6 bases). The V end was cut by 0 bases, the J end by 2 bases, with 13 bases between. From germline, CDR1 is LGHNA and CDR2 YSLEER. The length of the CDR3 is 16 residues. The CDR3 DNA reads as TGCGCCAGCAGCCAAGATCTGTCAGGGGCCAACTATGGCTACACCTTC. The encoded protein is CASSQDLSGANYGYTF.

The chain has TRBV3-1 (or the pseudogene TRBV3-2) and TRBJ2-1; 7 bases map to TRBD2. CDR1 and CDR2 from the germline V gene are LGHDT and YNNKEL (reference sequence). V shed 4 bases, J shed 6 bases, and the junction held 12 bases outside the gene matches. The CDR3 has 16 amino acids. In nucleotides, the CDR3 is TGTGCCAGCAGCCCCGGGCCGGGGGGAATTCGCAATGAGCAGTTCTTC. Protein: CASSPGPGGIRNEQFF.

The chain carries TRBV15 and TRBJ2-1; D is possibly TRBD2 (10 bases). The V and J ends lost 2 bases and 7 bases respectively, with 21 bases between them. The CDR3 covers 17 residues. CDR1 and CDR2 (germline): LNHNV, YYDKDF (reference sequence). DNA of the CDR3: TGTGCCACCAGCAGAACAGTACTAGCGGGGACAGGGAATGAGCAGTTCTTC. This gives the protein CATSRTVLAGTGNEQFF.

The CDR3 coding sequence is TGTGCCAGCAGCGCTGGACAGGGGAGTCTGTGGGGCTACACCTTC. Residues: CASSAGQGSLWGYTF. The chain is built from TRBV6-5 and TRBJ1-2; 9 bases line up with TRBD1. Germline trimming cut 6 bases from V and 8 bases from J; bases unmatched to any gene: 13. CDR1 MNHEY and CDR2 SVGAGI come from the germline V gene. The CDR3 length is 15 residues.

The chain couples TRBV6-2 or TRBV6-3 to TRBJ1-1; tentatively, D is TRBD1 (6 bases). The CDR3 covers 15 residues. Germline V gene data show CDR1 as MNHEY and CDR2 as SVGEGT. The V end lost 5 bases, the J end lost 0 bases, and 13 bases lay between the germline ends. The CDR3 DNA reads TGTGCCAGCAGTCATCAGGGGAGTGTGAACACTGAAGCTTTCTTT. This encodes CASSHQGSVNTEAFF.

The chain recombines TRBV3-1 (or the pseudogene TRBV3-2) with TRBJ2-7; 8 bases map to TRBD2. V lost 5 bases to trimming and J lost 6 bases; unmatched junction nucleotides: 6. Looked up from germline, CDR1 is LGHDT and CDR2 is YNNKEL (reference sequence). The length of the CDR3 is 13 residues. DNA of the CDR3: TGTGCCAGCAGCGCCGGGGGGGCCGGCGAGCAGTACTTC. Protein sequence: CASSAGGAGEQYF.

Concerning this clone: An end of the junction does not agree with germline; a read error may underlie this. The CDR3 nucleotides are TGTGCCAGCAGCTTAGTTATCGGGGTGAATACTGAAGCTTTCTTT. It is translated as CASSLVIGVNTEAFF. The chain joins TRBV11-3 to TRBJ1-1; D gene uncertain. From germline, CDR1 is SGHNT and CDR2 YENEEA. CDR3 length equals 15 residues. The variable domain in full, completed from reference TRBV11-3 and TRBJ1-1, reads EAGVVQSPRYKIIEKKQPVAFWCNPISGHNTLYWYLQNLGQGPELLIRYENEEAVDDSQLPKDRFSAERLKGVDSTLKIQPAELGDSAVYLCASSLVIGVNTEAFFGQGTRLTVV.

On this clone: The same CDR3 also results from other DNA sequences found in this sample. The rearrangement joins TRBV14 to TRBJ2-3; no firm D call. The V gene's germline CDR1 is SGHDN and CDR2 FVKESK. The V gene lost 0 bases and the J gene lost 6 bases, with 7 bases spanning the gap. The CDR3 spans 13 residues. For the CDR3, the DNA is TGTGCCAGCAGCCAAGATCCCGGGGATACGCAGTATTTT. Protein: CASSQDPGDTQYF.

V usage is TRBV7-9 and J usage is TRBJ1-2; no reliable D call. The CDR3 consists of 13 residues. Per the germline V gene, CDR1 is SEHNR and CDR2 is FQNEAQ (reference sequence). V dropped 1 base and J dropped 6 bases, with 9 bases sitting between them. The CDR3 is CASSLGASDGYTF. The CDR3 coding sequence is TGTGCCAGCAGCTTAGGGGCATCGGATGGCTACACCTTC.

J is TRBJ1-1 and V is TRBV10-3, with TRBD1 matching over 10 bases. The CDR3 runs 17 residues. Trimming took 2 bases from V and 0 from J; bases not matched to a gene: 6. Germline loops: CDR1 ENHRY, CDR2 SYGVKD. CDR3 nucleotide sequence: TGTGCCATCAGTGAGGGACAGGGGGGGTCAGTGAACACTGAAGCTTTCTTT. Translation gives CAISEGQGGSVNTEAFF.

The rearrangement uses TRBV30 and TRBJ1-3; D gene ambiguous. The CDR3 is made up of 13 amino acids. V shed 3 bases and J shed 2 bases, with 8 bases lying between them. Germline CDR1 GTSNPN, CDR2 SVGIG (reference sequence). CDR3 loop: CAWSGSAGNTIYF. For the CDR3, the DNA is TGTGCCTGGAGCGGGTCGGCTGGAAACACCATATATTTT.

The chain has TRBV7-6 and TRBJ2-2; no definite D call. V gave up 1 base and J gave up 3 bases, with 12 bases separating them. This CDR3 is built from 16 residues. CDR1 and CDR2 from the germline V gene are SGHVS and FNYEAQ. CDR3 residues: CASSLEASGHTGELFF. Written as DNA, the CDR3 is TGTGCCAGCAGCTTAGAGGCGTCAGGTCACACCGGGGAGCTGTTTTTT. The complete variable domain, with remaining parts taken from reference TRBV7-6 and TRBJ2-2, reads GAGVSQSPRYKVTKRGQDVALRCDPISGHVSLYWYRQALGQGPEFLTYFNYEAQQDKSGLPNDRFSAERPEGSISTLTIQRTEQRDSAMYRCASSLEASGHTGELFFGEGSRLTVL.

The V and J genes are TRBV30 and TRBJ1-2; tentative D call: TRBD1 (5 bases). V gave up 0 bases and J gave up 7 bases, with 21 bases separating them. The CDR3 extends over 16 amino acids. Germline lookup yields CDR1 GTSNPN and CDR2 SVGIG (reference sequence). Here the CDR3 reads CAWSVRASRVFGGYTF. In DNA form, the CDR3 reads TGTGCCTGGAGTGTTCGGGCGAGCAGGGTGTTTGGTGGCTACACCTTC.

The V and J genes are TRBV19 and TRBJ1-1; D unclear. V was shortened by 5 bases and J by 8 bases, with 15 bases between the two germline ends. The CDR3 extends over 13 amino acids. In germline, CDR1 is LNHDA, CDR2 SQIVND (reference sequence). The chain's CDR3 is CASSFRQSREAFF. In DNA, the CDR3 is TGTGCCAGTAGTTTCCGGCAGTCCAGGGAAGCTTTCTTT.

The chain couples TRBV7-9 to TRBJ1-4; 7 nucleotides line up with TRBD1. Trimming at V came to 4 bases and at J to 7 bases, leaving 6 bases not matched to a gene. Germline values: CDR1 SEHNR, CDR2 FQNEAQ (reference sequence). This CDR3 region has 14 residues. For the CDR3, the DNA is TGTGCCAGCAGCTACGACAGGGTAACTGAAAAACTGTTTTTT. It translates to CASSYDRVTEKLFF.

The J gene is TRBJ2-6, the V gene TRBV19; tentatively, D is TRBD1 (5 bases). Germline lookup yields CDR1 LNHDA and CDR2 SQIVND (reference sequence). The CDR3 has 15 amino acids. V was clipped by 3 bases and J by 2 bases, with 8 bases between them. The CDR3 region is CASSMGLTGANVLTF. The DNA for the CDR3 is TGTGCCAGTAGTATGGGGCTAACTGGGGCCAACGTCCTGACTTTC.

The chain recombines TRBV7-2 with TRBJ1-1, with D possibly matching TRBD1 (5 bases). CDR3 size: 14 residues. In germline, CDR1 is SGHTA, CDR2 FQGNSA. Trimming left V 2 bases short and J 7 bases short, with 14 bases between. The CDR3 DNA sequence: TGTGCCAGCAGCTTACAGCCAGGGCAGTTTGAAGCTTTCTTT. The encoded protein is CASSLQPGQFEAFF. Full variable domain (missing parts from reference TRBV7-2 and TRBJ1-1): GAGVSQSPSNKVTEKGKDVELRCDPISGHTALYWYRQSLGQGLEFLIYFQGNSAPDKSGLPSDRFSAERTGGSVSTLTIQRTQQEDSAVYLCASSLQPGQFEAFFGQGTRLTVV.

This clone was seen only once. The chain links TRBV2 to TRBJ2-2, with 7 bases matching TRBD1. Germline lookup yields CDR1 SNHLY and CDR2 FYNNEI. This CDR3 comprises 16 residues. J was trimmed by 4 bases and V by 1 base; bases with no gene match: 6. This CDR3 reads CASSEVVPGGTGELFF. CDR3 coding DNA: TGTGCCAGCAGTGAAGTGGTCCCAGGGGGCACCGGGGAGCTGTTTTTT.

CDR3 coding DNA: TGTGCCAGCAGCCAAGCCAGCTCGGGAGGGGGAGGTGGCTACACCTTC. Residues: CASSQASSGGGGGYTF. The V call is TRBV14, the J call TRBJ1-2; tentative D call: TRBD1 (6 bases). Germline assignment: CDR1 SGHDN and CDR2 FVKESK. This CDR3 contains 16 residues. V was cut by 1 base and J by 7 bases, with 19 bases left in between.

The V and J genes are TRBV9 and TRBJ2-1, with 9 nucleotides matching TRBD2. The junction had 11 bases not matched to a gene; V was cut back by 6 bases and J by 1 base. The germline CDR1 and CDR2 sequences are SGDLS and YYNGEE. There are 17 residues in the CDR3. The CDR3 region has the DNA TGTGCCAGCACCTTTAGCGGGAGTATAGGGTCCTACAATGAGCAGTTCTTC. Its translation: CASTFSGSIGSYNEQFF.

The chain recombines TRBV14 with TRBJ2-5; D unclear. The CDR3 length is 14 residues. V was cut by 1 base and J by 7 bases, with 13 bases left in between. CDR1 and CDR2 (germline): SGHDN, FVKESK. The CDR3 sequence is CASSQGSYAGTQYF. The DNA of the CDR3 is TGTGCCAGCAGCCAAGGGAGCTACGCCGGGACCCAGTACTTC.

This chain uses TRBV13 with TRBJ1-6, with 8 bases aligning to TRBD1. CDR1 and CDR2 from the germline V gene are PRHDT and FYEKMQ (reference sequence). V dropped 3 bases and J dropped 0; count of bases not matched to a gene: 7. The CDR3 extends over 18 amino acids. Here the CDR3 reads CASSFRTGPSSYNSPLHF. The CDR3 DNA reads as TGTGCCAGCAGCTTTAGGACAGGGCCGAGCTCCTATAATTCACCCCTCCACTTT.

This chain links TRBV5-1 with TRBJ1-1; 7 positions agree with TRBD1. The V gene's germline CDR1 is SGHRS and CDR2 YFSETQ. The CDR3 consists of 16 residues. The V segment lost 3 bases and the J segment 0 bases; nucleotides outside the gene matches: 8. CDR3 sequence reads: CASSSHRTGVNTEAFF. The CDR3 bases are TGCGCCAGCAGCTCCCACAGGACAGGAGTGAACACTGAAGCTTTCTTT.

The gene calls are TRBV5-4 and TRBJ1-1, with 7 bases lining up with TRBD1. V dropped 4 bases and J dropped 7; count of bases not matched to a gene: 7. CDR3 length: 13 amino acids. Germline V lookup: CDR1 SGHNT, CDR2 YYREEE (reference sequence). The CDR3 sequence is CASSSVTGIEAFF. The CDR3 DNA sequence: TGTGCCAGCAGCAGCGTGACAGGGATTGAAGCTTTCTTT.

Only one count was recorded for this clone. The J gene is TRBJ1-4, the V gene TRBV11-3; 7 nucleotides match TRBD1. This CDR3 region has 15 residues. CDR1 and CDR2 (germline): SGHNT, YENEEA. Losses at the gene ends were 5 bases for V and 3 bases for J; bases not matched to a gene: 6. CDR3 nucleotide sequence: TGTGCCAGCAGCCAAGGACAGGAGGCTAATGAAAAACTGTTTTTT. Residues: CASSQGQEANEKLFF. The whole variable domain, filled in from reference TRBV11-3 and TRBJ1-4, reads EAGVVQSPRYKIIEKKQPVAFWCNPISGHNTLYWYLQNLGQGPELLIRYENEEAVDDSQLPKDRFSAERLKGVDSTLKIQPAELGDSAVYLCASSQGQEANEKLFFGSGTQLSVL.

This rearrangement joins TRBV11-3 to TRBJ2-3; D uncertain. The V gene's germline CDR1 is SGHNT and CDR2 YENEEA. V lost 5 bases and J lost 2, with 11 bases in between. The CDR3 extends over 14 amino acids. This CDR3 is CASSSKRFTDTQYF. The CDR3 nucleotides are TGTGCCAGCAGCAGCAAACGGTTCACAGATACGCAGTATTTT.

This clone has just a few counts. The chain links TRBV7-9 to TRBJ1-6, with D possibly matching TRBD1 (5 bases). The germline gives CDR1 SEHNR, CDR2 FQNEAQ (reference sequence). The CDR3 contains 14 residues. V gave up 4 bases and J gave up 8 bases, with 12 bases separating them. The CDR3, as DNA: TGTGCCAGCAGCTGGGTAGGGGTTGATTCACCCCTCCACTTT. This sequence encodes CASSWVGVDSPLHF. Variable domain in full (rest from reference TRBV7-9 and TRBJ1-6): DTGVSQNPRHKITKRGQNVTFRCDPISEHNRLYWYRQTLGQGPEFLTYFQNEAQLEKSRLLSDRFSAERPKGSFSTLEIQRTEQGDSAMYLCASSWVGVDSPLHFGNGTRLTVT.

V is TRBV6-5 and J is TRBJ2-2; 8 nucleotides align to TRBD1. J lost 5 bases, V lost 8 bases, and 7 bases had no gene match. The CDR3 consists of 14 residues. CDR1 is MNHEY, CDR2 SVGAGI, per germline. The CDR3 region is CASEDREGTGELFF. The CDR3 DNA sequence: TGTGCCAGCGAGGACAGGGAAGGGACCGGGGAGCTGTTTTTT.